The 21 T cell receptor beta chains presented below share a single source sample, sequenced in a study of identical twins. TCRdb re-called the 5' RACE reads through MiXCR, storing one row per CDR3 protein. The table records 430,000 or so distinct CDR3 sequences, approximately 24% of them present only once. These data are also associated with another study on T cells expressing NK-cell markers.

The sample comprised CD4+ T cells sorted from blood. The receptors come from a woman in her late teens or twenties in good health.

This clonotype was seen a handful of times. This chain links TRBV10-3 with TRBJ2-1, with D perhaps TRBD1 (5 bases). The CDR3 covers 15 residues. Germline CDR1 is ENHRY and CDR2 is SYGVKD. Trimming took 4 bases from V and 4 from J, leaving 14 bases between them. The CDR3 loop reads CAISGGGRLYNEQFF. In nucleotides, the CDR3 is TGTGCCATCAGTGGGGGCGGCCGGCTATACAATGAGCAGTTCTTC.

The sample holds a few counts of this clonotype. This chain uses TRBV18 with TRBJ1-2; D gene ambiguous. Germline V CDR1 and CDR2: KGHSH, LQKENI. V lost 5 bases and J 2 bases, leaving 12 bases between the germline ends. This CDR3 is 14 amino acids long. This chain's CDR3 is CASSAQAANYGYTF. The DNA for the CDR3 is TGTGCCAGCTCAGCCCAGGCGGCCAACTATGGCTACACCTTC.

For the CDR3, the DNA is TGTGCCAGCAGGGGTCGCCTCGCAGATACGCAGTATTTT. This sequence encodes CASRGRLADTQYF. This chain uses TRBV12-3 or TRBV12-4 with TRBJ2-3, with D unresolved. The CDR3 loop spans 13 amino acids. V lost 6 bases, J lost 4 bases, and 11 bases lay in between.

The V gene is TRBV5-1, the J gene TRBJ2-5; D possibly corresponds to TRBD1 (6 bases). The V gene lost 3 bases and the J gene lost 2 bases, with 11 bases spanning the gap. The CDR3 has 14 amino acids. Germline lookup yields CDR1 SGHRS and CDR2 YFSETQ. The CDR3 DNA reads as TGCGCCAGCAGCTCGGGACACCCACAAGAGACCCAGTACTTC. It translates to CASSSGHPQETQYF.

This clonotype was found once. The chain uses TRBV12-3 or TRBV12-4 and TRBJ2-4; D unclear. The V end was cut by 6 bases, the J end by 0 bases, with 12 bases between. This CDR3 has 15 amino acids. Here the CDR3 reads CASRLGVLAKNIQYF. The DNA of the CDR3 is TGTGCCAGCAGGCTTGGGGTTCTAGCCAAAAACATTCAGTACTTC.

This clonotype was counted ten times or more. The CDR3 DNA is TGCAGCGTCGCCAAGGGGACTAGCGGGAGGACCTACAATGAGCAGTTCTTC. Translation: CSVAKGTSGRTYNEQFF. The gene calls are TRBV29-1 and TRBJ2-1, with 15 bases identical to TRBD2. The CDR3 extends over 17 amino acids. Germline V gives CDR1 SQVTM, CDR2 ANQGSEA. V was pared by 6 bases and J by 2 bases, with 8 bases of the junction left unmatched.

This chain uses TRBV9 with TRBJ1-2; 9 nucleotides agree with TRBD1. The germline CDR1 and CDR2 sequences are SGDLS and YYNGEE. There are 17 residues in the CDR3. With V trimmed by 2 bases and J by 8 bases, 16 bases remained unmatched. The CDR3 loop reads CASSVATIGTGLKGYTF. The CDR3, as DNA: TGTGCCAGCAGCGTCGCCACGATCGGGACAGGGCTGAAGGGCTACACCTTC. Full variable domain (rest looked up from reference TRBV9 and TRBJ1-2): DSGVTQTPKHLITATGQRVTLRCSPRSGDLSVYWYQQSLDQGLQFLIQYYNGEERAKGNILERFSAQQFPDLHSELNLSSLELGDSALYFCASSVATIGTGLKGYTFGSGTRLTVV.

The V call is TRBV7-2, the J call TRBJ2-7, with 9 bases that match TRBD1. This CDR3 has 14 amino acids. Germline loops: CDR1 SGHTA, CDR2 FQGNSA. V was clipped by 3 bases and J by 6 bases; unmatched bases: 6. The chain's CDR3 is CASSFGTGSREQYF. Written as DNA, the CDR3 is TGTGCCAGCAGCTTCGGGACAGGGAGTCGCGAGCAGTACTTC.

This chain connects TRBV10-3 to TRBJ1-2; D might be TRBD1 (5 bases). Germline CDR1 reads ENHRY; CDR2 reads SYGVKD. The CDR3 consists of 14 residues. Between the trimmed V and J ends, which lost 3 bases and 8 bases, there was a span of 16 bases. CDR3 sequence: CAISDGQRGDGYTF. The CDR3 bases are TGTGCCATCAGTGATGGGCAGAGGGGCGACGGCTACACCTTC.

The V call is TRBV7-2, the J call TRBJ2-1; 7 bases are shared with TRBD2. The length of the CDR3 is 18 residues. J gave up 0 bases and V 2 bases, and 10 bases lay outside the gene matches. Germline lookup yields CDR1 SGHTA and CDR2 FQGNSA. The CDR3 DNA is TGTGCCAGCAGCTTATCGGCCCGACGGACTAGCTCCTACAATGAGCAGTTCTTC. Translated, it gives CASSLSARRTSSYNEQFF.

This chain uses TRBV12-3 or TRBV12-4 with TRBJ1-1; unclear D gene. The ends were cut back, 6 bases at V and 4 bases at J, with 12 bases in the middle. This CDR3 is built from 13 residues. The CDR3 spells CASSLTRGTEAFF. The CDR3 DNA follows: TGTGCCAGCAGCCTCACCCGCGGCACTGAAGCTTTCTTT.

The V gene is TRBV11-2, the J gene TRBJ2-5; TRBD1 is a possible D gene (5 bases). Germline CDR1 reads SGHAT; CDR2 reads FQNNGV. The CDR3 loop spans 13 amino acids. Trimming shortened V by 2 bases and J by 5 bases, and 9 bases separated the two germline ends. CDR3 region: CASSLYRPETQYF. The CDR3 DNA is TGTGCCAGCAGCTTATACAGGCCGGAGACCCAGTACTTC.

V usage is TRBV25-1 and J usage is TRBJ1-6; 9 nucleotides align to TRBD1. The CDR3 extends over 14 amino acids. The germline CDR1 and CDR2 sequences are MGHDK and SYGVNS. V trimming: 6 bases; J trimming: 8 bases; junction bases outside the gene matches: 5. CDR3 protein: CASSATGGDSPLHF. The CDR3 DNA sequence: TGTGCCAGCAGCGCCACAGGGGGCGATTCACCCCTCCACTTT. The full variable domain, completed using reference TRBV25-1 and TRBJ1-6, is EADIYQTPRYLVIGTGKKITLECSQTMGHDKMYWYQQDPGMELHLIHYSYGVNSTEKGDLSSESTVSRIRTEHFPLTLESARPSHTSQYLCASSATGGDSPLHFGNGTRLTVT.

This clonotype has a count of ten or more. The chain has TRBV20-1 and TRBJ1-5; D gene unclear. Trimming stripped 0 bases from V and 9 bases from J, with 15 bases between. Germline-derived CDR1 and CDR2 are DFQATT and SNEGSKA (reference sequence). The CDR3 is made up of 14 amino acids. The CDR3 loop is CSARDPEAGLPQHF. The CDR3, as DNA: TGCAGTGCTAGAGATCCCGAGGCGGGCCTGCCCCAGCATTTT.

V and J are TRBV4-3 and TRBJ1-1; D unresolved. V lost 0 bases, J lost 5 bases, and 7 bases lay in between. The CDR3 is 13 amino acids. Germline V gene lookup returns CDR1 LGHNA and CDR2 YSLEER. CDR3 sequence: CASSQERGTEAFF. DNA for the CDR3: TGCGCCAGCAGCCAAGAAAGAGGGACTGAAGCTTTCTTT.

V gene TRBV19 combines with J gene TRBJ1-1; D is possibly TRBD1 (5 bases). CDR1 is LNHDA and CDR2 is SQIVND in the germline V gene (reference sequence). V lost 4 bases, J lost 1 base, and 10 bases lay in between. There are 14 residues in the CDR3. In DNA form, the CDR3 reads TGTGCCAGTAGTACCGGGACGCCGAACACTGAAGCTTTCTTT. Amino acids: CASSTGTPNTEAFF.

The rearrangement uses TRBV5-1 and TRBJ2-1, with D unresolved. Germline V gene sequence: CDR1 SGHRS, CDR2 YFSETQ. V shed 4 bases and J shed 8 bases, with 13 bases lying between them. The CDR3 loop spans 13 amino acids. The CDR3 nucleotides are TGCGCCAGCAGCCTCATGTCCTCCGATGAGCAGTTCTTC. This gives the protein CASSLMSSDEQFF.

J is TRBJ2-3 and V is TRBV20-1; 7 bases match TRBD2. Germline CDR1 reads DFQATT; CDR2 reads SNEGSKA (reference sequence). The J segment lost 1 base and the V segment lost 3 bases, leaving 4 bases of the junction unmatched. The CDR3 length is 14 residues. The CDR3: CSARATSGTDTQYF. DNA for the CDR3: TGCAGTGCTAGGGCAACTAGCGGCACAGATACGCAGTATTTT.

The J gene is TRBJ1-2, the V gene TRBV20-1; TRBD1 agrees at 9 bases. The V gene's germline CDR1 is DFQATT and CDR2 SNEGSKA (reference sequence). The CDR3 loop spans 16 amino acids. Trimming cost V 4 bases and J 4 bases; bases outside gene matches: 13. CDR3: CSATPTGTGYSYGYTF. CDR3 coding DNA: TGCAGTGCTACGCCCACCGGGACAGGGTACAGCTATGGCTACACCTTC.

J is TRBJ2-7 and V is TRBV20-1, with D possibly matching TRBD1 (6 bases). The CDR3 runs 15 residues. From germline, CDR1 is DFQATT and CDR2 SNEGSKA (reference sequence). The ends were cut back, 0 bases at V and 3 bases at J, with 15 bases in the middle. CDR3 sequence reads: CSARDTRGLRYEQYF. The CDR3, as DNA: TGCAGTGCTAGAGATACCAGGGGTCTTCGCTACGAGCAGTACTTC.

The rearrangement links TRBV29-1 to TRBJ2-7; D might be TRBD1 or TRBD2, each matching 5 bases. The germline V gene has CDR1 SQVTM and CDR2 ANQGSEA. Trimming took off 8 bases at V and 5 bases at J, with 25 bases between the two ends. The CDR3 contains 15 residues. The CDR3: CSFPRDPENDDEQYF. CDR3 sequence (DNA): TGCAGCTTTCCCCGGGACCCCGAGAACGACGACGAGCAGTACTTC.